The rows below give T cell receptor beta chains drawn from one sample of a study of CD8 T cells in ankylosing spondylitis. Via MiXCR, TCRdb re-called the 5' RACE reads, giving one row per CDR3 protein. The table records around 450,000 distinct CDR3 sequences, approximately 26% of them present only once. Material for sequencing was blood, either unsorted or a sorted T cell fraction (not recorded which). The receptors were sampled from a male donor with ankylosing spondylitis. CDR3s leave out the opening cysteine and the closing phenylalanine or tryptophan. The order of the fields is V gene, D gene, J gene, CDR3 protein. A D gene is named only where the DNA matches it firmly.

TRBV12-3/TRBV12-4	TRBD2	TRBJ2-1	ASSLSRAGGVMF
TRBV5-1	NA	TRBJ1-1	ASSLTGPEAF
TRBV13	NA	TRBJ2-7	ASTRLPAGEQY
TRBV7-8	NA	TRBJ2-5	ASSLVTQTQY
TRBV6-5	NA	TRBJ1-4	ASSYSGGRVEKLF
TRBV24-1	NA	TRBJ2-5	ATSDLPTWGQETQY
TRBV20-1	NA	TRBJ1-5	SARGRGHQPQH
TRBV9	NA	TRBJ1-5	ASSVEKQDSNQPQH
TRBV12-3/TRBV12-4	NA	TRBJ1-3	ASSPGDYGNTIY
TRBV4-1	TRBD2	TRBJ2-5	ASSLLLAGGPQTQY
TRBV5-1	TRBD1	TRBJ2-3	ASSYRDRADTQY
TRBV20-1	TRBD2	TRBJ2-3	SAGGLAGSTDTQY
TRBV7-2	NA	TRBJ1-2	ASSQGPGSGYT
TRBV12-3/TRBV12-4	NA	NA	ASSSRDTQY
TRBV6-2/TRBV6-3	NA	TRBJ1-1	ATRRFENTEAF
TRBV7-9	TRBD2	TRBJ2-1	ASSFWGTSGYNEQF
TRBV4-1	NA	TRBJ2-3	ASSSRTVAAQALGSQY
TRBV7-7	TRBD1	TRBJ2-5	ASSLATGQGQETQY
TRBV5-1	NA	TRBJ1-1	ASSPGGAWRDTEAF
TRBV10-2	NA	TRBJ1-3	ASSVTGSGNTIY
TRBV29-1	NA	TRBJ2-2	SVQANTGELF
TRBV20-1	NA	TRBJ1-1	SESGNTEAF
TRBV7-8	NA	TRBJ1-1	ASSTTPSGEAF
TRBV2	NA	TRBJ1-4	ASSVGPLVATNEKLF
TRBV21-1	NA	TRBJ2-3	ARIRPSRPCTDTQY
TRBV5-1	NA	TRBJ2-1	ASRTDSGVYEQF
TRBV3-1	NA	TRBJ2-1	ASSQDGTFGGNEQF
TRBV24-1	TRBD1	TRBJ2-5	ATSDPGTGGRETQY
TRBV12-3/TRBV12-4	TRBD1	TRBJ2-3	ASSVDRGWSDTQY
TRBV7-2	NA	TRBJ2-1	ASSLAPGGGGNEQF
TRBV29-1	NA	TRBJ1-2	SVGRGQRDGYT
TRBV5-6	NA	TRBJ2-1	ASSRAGTSYNEQF
TRBV7-9	TRBD2	TRBJ2-1	ASSLGLAGVENEQF
TRBV20-1	NA	TRBJ2-1	SASRAKGPNEQF
TRBV15	TRBD1	TRBJ2-2	ATSREARGLTGELF
TRBV14	NA	TRBJ2-4	ASSQVVLSIQY
TRBV3-1	NA	TRBJ2-1	ASSPGLQSSYNEQF
TRBV10-3	NA	TRBJ1-5	AISETGISNQPQH
TRBV25-1	NA	TRBJ2-5	ASSEIDPSWPKETQY
TRBV29-1	TRBD1	TRBJ1-1	SARTGGSGTEAF
TRBV5-1	NA	TRBJ1-4	ASSFSATNEKLF
TRBV5-1	NA	TRBJ2-1	ASSPLQVRYYEQF
TRBV5-4	NA	TRBJ1-2	ASSLGESGYGYT
TRBV10-3	TRBD2	TRBJ2-1	AISGLAGDNEQF
TRBV5-6	NA	TRBJ1-2	ASSVRSDGYT
TRBV7-9	NA	TRBJ1-2	ASSPSAVYGYT
TRBV24-1	NA	TRBJ2-1	ATSAAPRYNEQF
TRBV24-1	TRBD1	TRBJ2-3	ATSDLPGGLLDTQY